This T cell receptor (beta chain) was obtained from a study of tumor-infiltrating lymphocytes in primary liver carcinoma. About the research overall: The patients comprised men and women between the ages of 30 and 69 years. General study results and limits: Tumors had a top-250-clone fraction that was significantly higher than blood (p = 0.039).

For each extraction, RNA and DNA were obtained together from around 20-30 mg of unsorted bulk tissue. Enrolled patients were chronically infected with HBV and treatment-naive. Samples were taken from five separate regions (per tumor). Notes on this clonotype: Its cognate antigen is unknown.

TCR beta cDNA was made from approximately 500 ng total RNA with a constant-region primer. Three-round nested multiplex PCR performed with slightly modified ARM-PCR produced the TCR beta libraries. A single record per CDR3 protein comes from TCRdb applying MiXCR to the multiplex PCR reads. The repertoire includes about 35,000 distinct CDR3 sequences, under 75% of them detected once, and roughly 15% sits in the top ten. Sequences were obtained from liver tumor tissue from sampling region 4. Regarding subset: tumor region T4, right-lateral pole. The TCR comes from a man aged 40-49 years with primary liver carcinoma and hepatitis B virus infection.

CDR3 region: CATRGGLGIESNQPQHF. The CDR3 coding sequence is TGTGCCACCAGGGGGGGGCTAGGTATCGAGAGCAATCAGCCCCAGCATTTT. This rearrangement joins TRBV19 to TRBJ1-5; 7 nucleotides match TRBD1. The CDR3 covers 17 residues. CDR1 LNHDA and CDR2 SQIVND come from the germline V gene (reference sequence). After removal of 10 bases from V and 1 base from J, the junction contained 16 bases not matched to a gene.